These 14 T cell receptor beta chains share one sample of origin, sequenced in a study of T cell responses to AZD1222 COVID-19 vaccine. The repertoire was sequenced with immunoSEQ multiplex PCR; TCRdb's copy has only in-frame clones and lacks some. The table lists more than 70,000 clones, 80% to 90% of them singletons. Material: peripheral blood, obtained on day 0 of AZD1222 vaccination. The receptors here all came from an adult in good health.

V gene TRBV18 combines with J gene TRBJ1-6; TRBD1 agrees at 7 bases. Trimming cost V 2 bases and J 7 bases; bases outside gene matches: 8. This CDR3 contains 16 residues. Germline CDR1 and CDR2: KGHSH and LQKENI. The CDR3 sequence: CASSPNSGTDNSPLHF. The CDR3 nucleotides read TGTGCCAGCTCACCAAACTCCGGGACAGACAATTCACCCCTCCACTTT.

The chain is built from TRBV11-2 and TRBJ1-1; D is uncertain. V was shortened by 3 bases and J by 5 bases, with 4 bases between the two germline ends. Germline V gene data show CDR1 as SGHAT and CDR2 as FQNNGV. The CDR3 runs 11 residues. The CDR3 sequence is CASSFSTEAFF. The CDR3 bases are TGTGCCAGCAGCTTTTCGACTGAAGCTTTCTTT.

CDR3 nucleotides: TGCGCCAGCAGCCTTCGGACACCGTTCACAGATACGCAGTATTTT. It is translated as CASSLRTPFTDTQYF. This chain joins TRBV5-1 and TRBJ2-3; D may be TRBD1 (5 bases). The CDR3 spans 15 residues. The V gene's germline CDR1 is SGHRS and CDR2 YFSETQ. The ends were cut back, 4 bases at V and 2 bases at J, with 14 bases in the middle.

Turning to this clone: An end of the junction does not agree with germline; a read error may underlie this. V is TRBV4-1 and J is TRBJ1-4, with D possibly TRBD1 on 5 matching bases. The CDR3 covers 14 residues. The germline CDR1 and CDR2 sequences are MGHRA and YSYEKL. The CDR3 protein is CASSQDQGVAVPLF. CDR3 DNA sequence: TGCGCCAGCAGCCAAGATCAGGGAGTGGCCGTCCCTCTTTTT.

The chain recombines TRBV28 with TRBJ2-7; 9 positions match TRBD1. V was clipped by 6 bases and J by 2 bases; unmatched bases: 5. Germline CDR1 MDHEN, CDR2 SYDVKM. This CDR3 region has 14 residues. The CDR3 DNA reads TGTGCCAGCAGGGGACAGGGATTAACCTACGAGCAGTACTTC. It codes for CASRGQGLTYEQYF.

This chain uses TRBV6-4 with TRBJ2-2; D gene ambiguous. Per germline, CDR1 MRHNA and CDR2 SNTAGT. The CDR3 has 14 amino acids. The V gene lost 6 bases and the J gene lost 1 base, with 9 bases spanning the gap. The CDR3 sequence: CASSISLNTGELFF. CDR3 DNA: TGTGCCAGCAGCATTTCCTTGAACACCGGGGAGCTGTTTTTT.

The chain employs TRBV27 and TRBJ1-4, with D tentatively TRBD1 (6 bases). Trimming stripped 3 bases from V and 6 bases from J, with 11 bases between. This CDR3 region has 14 residues. CDR1 and CDR2 (germline): MNHEY, SMNVEV (reference sequence). The CDR3 bases are TGTGCCAGCAGTTTTTTTTCAGGGGATGAAAAACTGTTTTTT. Translated, it gives CASSFFSGDEKLFF.

The chain uses TRBV27 and TRBJ1-1, with D maybe TRBD1 (5 bases). CDR3 length: 14 residues. Germline V lookup: CDR1 MNHEY, CDR2 SMNVEV (reference sequence). Trimming pared 2 bases from V and 0 bases from J, leaving 7 bases between. CDR3 protein: CASSLRGMNTEAFF. DNA for the CDR3: TGTGCCAGCAGTTTACGGGGGATGAACACTGAAGCTTTCTTT.

This sequence joins TRBV24-1 and TRBJ2-1; the D gene could be TRBD1 or TRBD2 (6 bases each). This CDR3 is 14 amino acids long. V was cut by 4 bases and J by 6 bases, with 12 bases left in between. Germline V gene sequence: CDR1 KGHDR, CDR2 SFDVKD. The CDR3 DNA sequence: TGTGCCACCAGTGAGGAGGGGGGAGGCAATGAGCAGTTCTTC. Amino acid sequence: CATSEEGGGNEQFF.

The genes are TRBV3-1 (or the pseudogene TRBV3-2) and TRBJ2-7, with a tentative D call TRBD1 (7 bases). V was clipped by 0 bases and J by 3 bases, with 18 bases between them. Germline CDR1 reads LGHDT; CDR2 reads YNNKEL (reference sequence). The CDR3 length is 17 residues. As DNA, the CDR3 is TGTGCCAGCAGCCAAGACTGGGGGGAAAGGGGGCTCTACGAGCAGTACTTC. It specifies CASSQDWGERGLYEQYF.

This chain uses TRBV6-2 or TRBV6-3 with TRBJ1-2; perhaps TRBD1 as D (6 bases). Germline CDR1 is MNHEY and CDR2 is SVGEGT. CDR3 length equals 15 residues. V lost 5 bases and J 0 bases, leaving 13 bases between the germline ends. CDR3 loop: CASSDRQDPNYGYTF. The CDR3 DNA reads TGTGCCAGCAGTGACCGACAGGATCCTAACTATGGCTACACCTTC.

The J gene is TRBJ1-5, the V gene TRBV7-8, with unresolved D. V lost 1 base and J 0 bases, leaving 10 bases between the germline ends. The germline V gene has CDR1 SGHVS and CDR2 FQNEAQ. The CDR3 is made up of 16 amino acids. The CDR3: CASSLVTSYSNQPQHF. CDR3 DNA: TGTGCCAGCAGCTTAGTGACTAGCTATAGCAATCAGCCCCAGCATTTT. Variable domain in full (rest from reference TRBV7-8 and TRBJ1-5): GAGVSQSPRYKVAKRGQDVALRCDPISGHVSLFWYQQALGQGPEFLTYFQNEAQLDKSGLPSDRFFAERPEGSVSTLKIQRTQQEDSAVYLCASSLVTSYSNQPQHFGDGTRLSIL.

This chain joins TRBV21-1 and TRBJ1-1. TRBV21-1 is flagged as a pseudogene. This CDR3 comprises 13 residues. This CDR3 reads CASSKPLNTEAFF. The DNA of the CDR3 is TGTGCCAGCAGCAAACCACTGAACACTGAAGCTTTCTTT.

The chain recombines TRBV29-1 with TRBJ2-3, with a weak D call TRBD1 (6 bases). The V end lost 6 bases, the J end lost 1 base, and 11 bases lay between the germline ends. The germline CDR1 and CDR2 sequences are SQVTM and ANQGSEA. The CDR3 extends over 13 amino acids. CDR3 protein: CSVHRERTDTQYF. DNA for the CDR3: TGCAGCGTCCACAGGGAACGCACAGATACGCAGTATTTT.